The clone carrying this T cell receptor beta chain was counted between two and nine times. CDR1 and CDR2 from the germline V gene are MNHNS and SASEGT. V was clipped by 5 bases and J by 7 bases, with 11 bases between them. This CDR3 is built from 12 residues. This specimen comes from a study of T-cell reconstitution after alpha-beta-depleted transplantation in children. A TCRbeta library incorporating unique molecular identifiers was prepared. TCRdb processed the PCR reads anew with MiXCR; each CDR3 protein has one entry. Among some 400,000 distinct CDR3 sequences, 20% were seen once, and the ten largest hold approximately 3.8%.

The sequencing here drew on PBMCs from the stem cell graft donor, taken from the stem cell graft. The rearrangement joins TRBV6-1 to TRBJ1-1; D uncertain. This clonotype was obtained from a human donor who donated a stem cell graft to a child with acute myeloid leukemia. The CDR3 region has the DNA TGTGCCAGCAGTCAGACCCGCTTTGAAGCTTTCTTT. Its protein is CASSQTRFEAFF.